The 9 T cell receptor beta chains given below trace back to one sample, sequenced in a study of control samples from healthy donors and cancer patients. Measured with immunoSEQ multiplex PCR; TCRdb has only the in-frame clones, and not every one. The table records about 58,000 clones, around 87% of them present only once. Input material: PBMCs. Source of these receptors: a woman aged 60 to 75 with lung cancer.

V gene TRBV19 combines with J gene TRBJ2-2, with 9 bases fitting TRBD1. J lost 4 bases, V lost 3 bases, and 9 bases had no gene match. The CDR3 contains 17 residues. The germline V gene encodes CDR1 LNHDA and CDR2 SQIVND (reference sequence). The CDR3 sequence: CASSIPRGTGITGELFF. For the CDR3, the DNA is TGTGCCAGTAGTATCCCGAGAGGGACAGGGATCACCGGGGAGCTGTTTTTT.

The CDR3 nucleotides are TGTGCCAGCAGTGAAGAAGCCGGCGGCTACACCTTC. Translated: CASSEEAGGYTF. This chain links TRBV2 with TRBJ1-2; unclear D gene. V dropped 1 base and J dropped 8 bases, with 8 bases sitting between them. The germline V gene has CDR1 SNHLY and CDR2 FYNNEI. The CDR3 is 12 amino acids.

V usage is TRBV3-1 (or the pseudogene TRBV3-2) and J usage is TRBJ1-5; unclear D gene. The CDR3 is 14 amino acids. The germline V and J ends were trimmed by 1 base and 1 base, with 5 bases remaining between them. CDR1 and CDR2 (germline): LGHDT, YNNKEL (reference sequence). CDR3 DNA sequence: TGTGCCAGCAGCCAAGGGGTAAGCAATCAGCCCCAGCATTTT. Its translation: CASSQGVSNQPQHF.

The chain links TRBV5-1 to TRBJ1-2; D remains ambiguous. Trimming took 1 base from V and 2 from J, leaving 6 bases between them. The CDR3 runs to 13 residues. From germline, CDR1 is SGHRS and CDR2 YFSETQ. CDR3 in DNA: TGCGCCAGCAGCTTGTCACAGAACTATGGCTACACCTTC. Protein: CASSLSQNYGYTF.

This sequence joins TRBV6-5 and TRBJ2-1, with 7 bases identical to TRBD2. Germline CDR1 reads MNHEY; CDR2 reads SVGAGI. V was pared by 4 bases and J by 9 bases, with 3 bases of the junction left unmatched. The CDR3 totals 12 residues. The CDR3 protein is CASSSPGGEQFF. The CDR3 DNA sequence: TGTGCCAGCAGTTCCCCGGGGGGTGAGCAGTTCTTC.

The DNA of the CDR3 is TGTGCCAGCAGCGCTGCCCCGGGACCAAACTATGGCTACACCTTC. Protein product: CASSAAPGPNYGYTF. V and J are TRBV6-4 and TRBJ1-2; D possibly corresponds to TRBD1 (5 bases). Germline-derived CDR1 and CDR2 are MRHNA and SNTAGT. The CDR3 runs to 15 residues. V was clipped by 6 bases and J by 2 bases, with 16 bases between them.

The chain joins TRBV5-1 to TRBJ1-1; D not resolved. The CDR3 is made up of 15 amino acids. Germline assignment: CDR1 SGHRS and CDR2 YFSETQ. Between the trimmed V and J ends, which lost 5 bases and 0 bases, there was a span of 14 bases. The CDR3 bases are TGCGCCAGCAGTCTAGGACGGCGGATGAACACTGAAGCTTTCTTT. Encoded protein: CASSLGRRMNTEAFF.

This chain connects TRBV28 to TRBJ1-4; maybe TRBD1 (6 bases). Deletions cut 6 bases from V and 5 bases from J, with 16 bases between. The germline gives CDR1 MDHEN, CDR2 SYDVKM. This CDR3 is built from 15 residues. The CDR3 DNA follows: TGTGCCAGCAGCACGGACAGCCATGACAATGAAAAACTGTTTTTT. This codes for CASSTDSHDNEKLFF.

The rearrangement links TRBV7-2 to TRBJ2-1, with D perhaps TRBD1 (5 bases). The CDR3 is 14 amino acids. The V end lost 5 bases, the J end lost 7 bases, and 15 bases lay between the germline ends. Germline V lookup: CDR1 SGHTA, CDR2 FQGNSA. This CDR3 is CASSPWKGRNEQFF. The CDR3 DNA reads TGTGCCAGCAGCCCGTGGAAGGGGCGGAATGAGCAGTTCTTC.